These 11 T cell receptor beta chains were sequenced from one sample in a study of cytomegalovirus exposure and HLA in healthy donors. It was with 60 Vbeta and 13 Jbeta primers that the PCR ran. Assay: immunoSEQ multiplex PCR; the TCRdb copy retains only in-frame clones and omits some. The data contain some 40,000 clones, about 85% of them singletons. Sequenced input: PBMCs. These receptors came from a man aged 45-65 years in good health and CMV-seronegative.

This clone has a handful of counts. One end of the junction fails to match germline, which may point to a read error. This chain joins TRBV7-7 and TRBJ2-3; D might be TRBD2 (6 bases). The CDR3 length is 13 residues. Germline CDR1 reads SSHAT; CDR2 reads FNYEAQ (reference sequence). The CDR3 spells CASSLDGGDTQYF. The CDR3 DNA reads TGTGCTAGCAGCTTAGACGGGGGAGATACGCAGTATTTT. The whole variable domain, filled in from reference TRBV7-7 and TRBJ2-3, reads GAGVSQSPRYKVTKRGQDVTLRCDPISSHATLYWYQQALGQGPEFLTYFNYEAQPDKSGLPSDRFSAERPEGSISTLTIQRTEQRDSAMYRCASSLDGGDTQYFGPGTRLTVL.

The rearrangement links TRBV7-2 to TRBJ2-3, with 9 bases fitting TRBD2. The germline V gene encodes CDR1 SGHTA and CDR2 FQGNSA. V shed 1 base and J 1 base; nucleotides not matched to a gene: 6. This CDR3 is built from 17 residues. CDR3 in DNA: TGTGCCAGCAGCTTAGAGAGGTCTAGCGGGGGCACAGATACGCAGTATTTT. Residues: CASSLERSSGGTDTQYF. Based on the CDR3 plus reference TRBV7-2 and TRBJ2-3, the full variable domain is GAGVSQSPSNKVTEKGKDVELRCDPISGHTALYWYRQSLGQGLEFLIYFQGNSAPDKSGLPSDRFSAERTGGSVSTLTIQRTQQEDSAVYLCASSLERSSGGTDTQYFGPGTRLTVL.

The rearrangement links TRBV18 to TRBJ1-1, with D uncertain. Germline assignment: CDR1 KGHSH and CDR2 LQKENI. The CDR3 length is 12 residues. The V and J ends lost 3 bases and 2 bases respectively, with 4 bases between them. This chain's CDR3 is CASSPSNTEAFF. CDR3 DNA sequence: TGTGCCAGCTCACCGAGCAACACTGAAGCTTTCTTT.

The CDR3 loop is CASSLEGAVNTEAFF. The CDR3 coding sequence is TGTGCCAGCAGCTTAGAGGGGGCTGTGAACACTGAAGCTTTCTTT. The chain carries TRBV7-2 and TRBJ1-1; 7 bases match TRBD1. CDR1 and CDR2 from the germline V gene are SGHTA and FQGNSA. The CDR3 totals 15 residues. V was clipped by 1 base and J by 0 bases; unmatched bases: 2.

The chain employs TRBV4-3 and TRBJ2-3; 10 nucleotides align to TRBD1. Losses at the gene ends were 0 bases for V and 0 bases for J; bases not matched to a gene: 6. The germline V gene has CDR1 LGHNA and CDR2 YSLEER. There are 18 residues in the CDR3. The CDR3 spells CASSQEGDRGSSTDTQYF. In DNA form, the CDR3 reads TGCGCCAGCAGCCAAGAAGGGGACAGGGGTTCGAGCACAGATACGCAGTATTTT.

This rearrangement joins TRBV2 to TRBJ2-2, with a tentative D call TRBD2 (6 bases). CDR1 and CDR2 from the germline V gene are SNHLY and FYNNEI. The CDR3 extends over 14 amino acids. The V gene lost 4 bases and the J gene lost 3 bases, with 9 bases spanning the gap. CDR3 loop: CASSGLAYTGELFF. The CDR3 coding sequence is TGTGCCAGCAGTGGGCTAGCGTACACCGGGGAGCTGTTTTTT.

A note on this clone: Within the sample, other DNA sequences also encode this same CDR3. This chain uses TRBV5-1 with TRBJ2-2, with D uncertain. CDR1 is SGHRS, CDR2 YFSETQ, per germline. This CDR3 has 15 residues. V was trimmed by 0 bases and J by 1 base, leaving 7 bases between them. The CDR3 spells CASSLGRLNTGELFF. The CDR3 DNA follows: TGCGCCAGCAGCTTGGGGCGGCTGAACACCGGGGAGCTGTTTTTT.

The chain joins TRBV7-2 to TRBJ2-5; D is ambiguous. The length of the CDR3 is 13 residues. The germline CDR1 and CDR2 sequences are SGHTA and FQGNSA. V was clipped by 0 bases and J by 4 bases, with 6 bases between them. The chain's CDR3 is CASSLATTETQYF. As DNA, the CDR3 is TGTGCCAGCAGCTTAGCCACTACAGAGACCCAGTACTTC.

J is TRBJ1-2 and V is TRBV7-9; D gene uncertain. Germline CDR1 and CDR2: SEHNR and FQNEAQ (reference sequence). This CDR3 has 13 residues. Trimming left V 4 bases short and J 8 bases short, with 14 bases between. CDR3: CASSSVSSGGYTF. The CDR3 DNA follows: TGTGCCAGCAGCTCAGTCTCCTCGGGGGGCTACACCTTC.

V and J are TRBV10-1 and TRBJ2-7; 7 bases align to TRBD1. Germline V CDR1 and CDR2: WNHNN, SYGVQD (reference sequence). The CDR3 has 18 residues. The junction had 12 bases not matched to a gene; V was cut back by 0 bases and J by 1 base. CDR3 in amino acids: CASSESGQNRGNSYEQYF. CDR3 DNA sequence: TGCGCCAGCAGTGAGTCGGGCCAAAACAGGGGAAATTCCTACGAGCAGTACTTC.

This rearrangement joins TRBV5-6 to TRBJ1-4, with 9 bases fitting TRBD1. J gave up 5 bases and V 4 bases, and 3 bases lay outside the gene matches. The germline gives CDR1 SGHDT, CDR2 YYEEEE. The CDR3 has 14 amino acids. CDR3 nucleotides: TGTGCCAGCAGCCCGGGACAGGGAAATGAAAAACTGTTTTTT. It is translated as CASSPGQGNEKLFF. The full variable domain, its missing parts supplied by reference TRBV5-6 and TRBJ1-4, is DAGVTQSPTHLIKTRGQQVTLRCSPKSGHDTVSWYQQALGQGPQFIFQYYEEEERQRGNFPDRFSGHQFPNYSSELNVNALLLGDSALYLCASSPGQGNEKLFFGSGTQLSVL.